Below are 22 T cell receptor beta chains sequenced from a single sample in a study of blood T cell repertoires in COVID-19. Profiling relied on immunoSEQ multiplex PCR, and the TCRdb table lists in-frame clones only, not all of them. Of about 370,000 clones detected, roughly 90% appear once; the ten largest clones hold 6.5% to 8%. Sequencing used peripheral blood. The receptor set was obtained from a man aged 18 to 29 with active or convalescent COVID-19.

CDR3 nucleotide sequence: TGTGCCAGCAGCCGAGAGGGCAGTAGCAATCAGCCCCAGCATTTT. The encoded protein is CASSREGSSNQPQHF. V is TRBV6-2 or TRBV6-3 and J is TRBJ1-5; D is ambiguous. The V end lost 6 bases, the J end lost 0 bases, and 12 bases lay between the germline ends. This CDR3 is built from 15 residues. From germline, CDR1 is MNHEY and CDR2 SVGEGT.

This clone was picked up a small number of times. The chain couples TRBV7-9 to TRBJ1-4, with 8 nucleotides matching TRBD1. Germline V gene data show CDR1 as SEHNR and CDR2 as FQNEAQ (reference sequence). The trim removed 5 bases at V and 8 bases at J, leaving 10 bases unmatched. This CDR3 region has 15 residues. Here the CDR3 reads CASSLPTGAGEKLFF. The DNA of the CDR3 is TGTGCCAGCAGCCTACCGACAGGGGCGGGAGAAAAACTGTTTTTT.

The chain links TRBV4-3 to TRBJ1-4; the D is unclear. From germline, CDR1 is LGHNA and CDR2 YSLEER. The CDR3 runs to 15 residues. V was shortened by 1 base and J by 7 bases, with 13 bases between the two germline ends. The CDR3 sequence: CASSQVREEGEKLFF. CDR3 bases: TGCGCCAGCAGCCAAGTGAGGGAGGAAGGTGAAAAACTGTTTTTT.

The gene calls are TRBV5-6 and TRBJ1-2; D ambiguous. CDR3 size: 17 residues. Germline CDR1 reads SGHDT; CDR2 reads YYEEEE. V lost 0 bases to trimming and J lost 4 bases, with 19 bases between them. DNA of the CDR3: TGTGCCAGCAGCTTGGCGGGTCGACTTGTAGATCTCTATGGCTACACCTTC. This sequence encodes CASSLAGRLVDLYGYTF.

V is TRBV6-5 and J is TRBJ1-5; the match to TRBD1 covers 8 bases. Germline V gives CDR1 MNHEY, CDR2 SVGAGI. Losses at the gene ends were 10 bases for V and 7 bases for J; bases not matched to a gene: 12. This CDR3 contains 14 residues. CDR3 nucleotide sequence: TGTGCCACCACGGTTGGACAGGGCGGGCAGCCCCAGCATTTT. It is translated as CATTVGQGGQPQHF.

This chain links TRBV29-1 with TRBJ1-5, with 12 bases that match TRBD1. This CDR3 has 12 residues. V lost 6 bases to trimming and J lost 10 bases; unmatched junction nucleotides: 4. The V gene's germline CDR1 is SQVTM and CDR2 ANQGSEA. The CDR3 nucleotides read TGCAGCGTGGGGACAGGGGGCGAACCCCAGCATTTT. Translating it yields CSVGTGGEPQHF.

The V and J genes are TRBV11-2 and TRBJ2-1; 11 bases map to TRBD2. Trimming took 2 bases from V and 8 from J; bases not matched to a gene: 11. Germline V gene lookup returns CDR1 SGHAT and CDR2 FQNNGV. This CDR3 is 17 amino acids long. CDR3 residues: CASSLFPGLAEADEQFF. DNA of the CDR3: TGTGCCAGCAGCTTATTTCCGGGACTAGCGGAAGCGGATGAGCAGTTCTTC.

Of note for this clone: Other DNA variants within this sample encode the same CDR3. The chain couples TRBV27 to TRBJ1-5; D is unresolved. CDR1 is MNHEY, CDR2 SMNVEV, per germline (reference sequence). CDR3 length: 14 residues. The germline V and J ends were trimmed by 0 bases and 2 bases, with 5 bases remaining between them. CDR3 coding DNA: TGTGCCAGCAGTTTATCAGGAGGCAATCAGCCCCAGCATTTT. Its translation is CASSLSGGNQPQHF.

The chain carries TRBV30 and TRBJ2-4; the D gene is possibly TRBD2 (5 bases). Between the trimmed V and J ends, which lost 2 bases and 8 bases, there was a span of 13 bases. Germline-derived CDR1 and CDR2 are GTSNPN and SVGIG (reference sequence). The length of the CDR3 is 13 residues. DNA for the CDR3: TGTGCCTGGAGTCCCCCGGGGTTGGACATTCAGTACTTC. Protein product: CAWSPPGLDIQYF. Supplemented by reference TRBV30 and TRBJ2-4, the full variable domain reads SQTIHQWPATLVQPVGSPLSLECTVEGTSNPNLYWYRQAAGRGLQLLFYSVGIGQISSEVPQNLSASRPQDRQFILSSKKLLLSDSGFYLCAWSPPGLDIQYFGAGTRLSVL.

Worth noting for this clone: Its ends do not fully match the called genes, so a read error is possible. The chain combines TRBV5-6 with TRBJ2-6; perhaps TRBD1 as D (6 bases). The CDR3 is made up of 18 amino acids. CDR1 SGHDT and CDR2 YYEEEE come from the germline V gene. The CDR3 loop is CASSYPAGTTAGANVLTF. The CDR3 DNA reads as TGTGCCAGCAGCTATCCGGCCGGGACAACTGCTGGGGCCAACGTGCTGACTTTC.

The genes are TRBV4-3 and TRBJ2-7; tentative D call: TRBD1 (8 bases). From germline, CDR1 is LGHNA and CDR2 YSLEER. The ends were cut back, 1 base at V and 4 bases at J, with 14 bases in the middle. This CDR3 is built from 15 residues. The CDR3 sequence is CASSQAQGGSYEQYF. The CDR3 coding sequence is TGCGCCAGCAGCCAAGCACAGGGGGGGTCATACGAGCAGTACTTC.

CDR3 amino acids: CASSSGPTSAEQYF. The DNA of the CDR3 is TGTGCCAGTAGCTCTGGGCCCACCTCCGCCGAGCAGTACTTC. The V and J genes are TRBV19 and TRBJ2-7; no reliable D call. The CDR3 is made up of 14 amino acids. The germline CDR1 and CDR2 sequences are LNHDA and SQIVND (reference sequence). Trimming left V 6 bases short and J 6 bases short, with 18 bases between.

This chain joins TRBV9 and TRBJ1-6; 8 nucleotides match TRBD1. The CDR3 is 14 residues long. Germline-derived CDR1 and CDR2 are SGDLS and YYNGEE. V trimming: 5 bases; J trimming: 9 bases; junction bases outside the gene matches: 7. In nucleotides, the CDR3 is TGTGCCAGCAGTCCGGGACAGGTGGGTTCACCCCTCCACTTT. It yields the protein CASSPGQVGSPLHF.

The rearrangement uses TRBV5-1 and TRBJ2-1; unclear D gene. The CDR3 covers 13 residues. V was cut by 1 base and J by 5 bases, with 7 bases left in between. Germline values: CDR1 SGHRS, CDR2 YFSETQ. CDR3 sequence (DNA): TGCGCCAGCAGCTTGTTTGGAGACAATGAGCAGTTCTTC. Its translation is CASSLFGDNEQFF.

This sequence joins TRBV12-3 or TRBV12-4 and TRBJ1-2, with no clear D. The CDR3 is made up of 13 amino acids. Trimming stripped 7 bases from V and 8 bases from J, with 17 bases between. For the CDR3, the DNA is TGTGCCAGCACTTCCTTATCGGGGAGAGGCTACACCTTC. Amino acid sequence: CASTSLSGRGYTF.

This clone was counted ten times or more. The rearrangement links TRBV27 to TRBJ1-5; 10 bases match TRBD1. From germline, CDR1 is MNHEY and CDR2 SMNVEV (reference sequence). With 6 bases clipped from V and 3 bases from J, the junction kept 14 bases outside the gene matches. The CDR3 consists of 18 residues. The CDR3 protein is CASSPRGSGTGDNQPQHF. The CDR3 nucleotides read TGTGCCAGCAGCCCACGGGGATCCGGGACAGGGGACAATCAGCCCCAGCATTTT.

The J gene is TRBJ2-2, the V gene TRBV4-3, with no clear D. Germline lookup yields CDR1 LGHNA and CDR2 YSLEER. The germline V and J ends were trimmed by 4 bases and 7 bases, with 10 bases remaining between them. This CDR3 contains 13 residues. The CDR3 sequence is CASSPGNVGELFF. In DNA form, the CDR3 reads TGCGCCAGCAGCCCAGGAAATGTCGGGGAGCTGTTTTTT.

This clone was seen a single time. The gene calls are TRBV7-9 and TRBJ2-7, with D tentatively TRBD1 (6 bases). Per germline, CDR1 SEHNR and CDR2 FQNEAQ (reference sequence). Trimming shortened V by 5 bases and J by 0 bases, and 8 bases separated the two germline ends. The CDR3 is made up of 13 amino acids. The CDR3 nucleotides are TGTGCCAGCAGCACGGACAGCTCCTACGAGCAGTACTTC. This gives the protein CASSTDSSYEQYF.

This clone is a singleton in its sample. The CDR3 nucleotides are TGCGCCAGCAGCTTGGATTTCGGGGGGAGGCCTGAAGCTTTCTTT. It yields the protein CASSLDFGGRPEAFF. The chain carries TRBV5-1 and TRBJ1-1; D is perhaps TRBD1 (5 bases). V was pared by 0 bases and J by 6 bases, with 15 bases between. Germline assignment: CDR1 SGHRS and CDR2 YFSETQ. This CDR3 is 15 amino acids long.

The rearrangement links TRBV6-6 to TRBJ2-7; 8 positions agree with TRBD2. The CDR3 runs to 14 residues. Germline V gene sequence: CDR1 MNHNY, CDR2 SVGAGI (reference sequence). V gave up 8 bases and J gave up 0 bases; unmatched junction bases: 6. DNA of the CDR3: TGTGCCAGCTCCTCAGCGGGAGCCTCCTACGAGCAGTACTTC. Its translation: CASSSAGASYEQYF.

CDR3 nucleotide sequence: TGTGCCAGCAGCCAATACCCCCCGGGGGGTGGCGAGCAGTACTTC. The encoded protein is CASSQYPPGGGEQYF. The chain combines TRBV3-1 (or the pseudogene TRBV3-2) with TRBJ2-7; 7 bases align to TRBD2. The CDR3 has 15 residues. The germline gives CDR1 LGHDT, CDR2 YNNKEL (reference sequence). Trimming at V came to 2 bases and at J to 6 bases, leaving 10 bases not matched to a gene.

The CDR3 coding sequence is TGTGCCAGTTCGGGACAGAGGAACACCGGGGAGCTGTTTTTT. This encodes CASSGQRNTGELFF. This sequence joins TRBV6-5 and TRBJ2-2; 7 nucleotides align to TRBD1. The junction had 5 bases not matched to a gene; V was cut back by 9 bases and J by 1 base. This CDR3 has 14 amino acids. Germline V CDR1 and CDR2: MNHEY, SVGAGI.